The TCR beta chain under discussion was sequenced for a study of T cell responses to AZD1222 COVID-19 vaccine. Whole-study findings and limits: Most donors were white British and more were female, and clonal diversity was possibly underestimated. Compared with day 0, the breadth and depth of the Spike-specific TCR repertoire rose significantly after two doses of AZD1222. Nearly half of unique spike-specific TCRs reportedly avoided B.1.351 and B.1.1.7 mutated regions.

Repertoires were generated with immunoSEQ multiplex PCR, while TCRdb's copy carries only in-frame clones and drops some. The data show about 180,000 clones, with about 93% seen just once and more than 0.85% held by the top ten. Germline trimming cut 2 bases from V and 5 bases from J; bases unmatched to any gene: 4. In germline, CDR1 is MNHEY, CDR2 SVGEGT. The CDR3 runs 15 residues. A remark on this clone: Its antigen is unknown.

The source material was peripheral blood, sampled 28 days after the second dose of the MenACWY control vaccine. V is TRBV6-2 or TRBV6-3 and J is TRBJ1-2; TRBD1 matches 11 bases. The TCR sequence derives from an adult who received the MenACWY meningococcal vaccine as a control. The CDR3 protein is CASSYGTGGVYGYTF. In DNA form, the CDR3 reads TGTGCCAGCAGTTACGGGACAGGGGGTGTATATGGCTACACCTTC.